These T cell receptor beta chains were read from a single sample in a study of T cells in Graves' hyperthyroidism and ophthalmopathy. TCRdb re-analysed the multiplex PCR reads in MiXCR, keeping a single row per CDR3 protein. The data contain roughly 400,000 distinct CDR3 sequences, approximately 14% of them seen just once; the ten biggest clones take up around 30%. The sequenced sample was blood. Source of these receptors: a woman younger than 35 with Graves' hyperthyroidism that later progressed to Graves' ophthalmopathy. The CDR3 runs from the conserved cysteine through the conserved F or W. D genes are given only for firm matches. Size values are once, few and many counts, or a class for expanded clones, and some rows have none.

D gene | clone size | J gene | V gene | CDR3 protein | CDR3 DNA
. | . | TRBJ1-4 | TRBV7-9 | CASSLGYDKLFF | TGTGCCAGCAGCTTAGGGTACGATAAACTGTTTTTT
. | many | TRBJ2-7 | TRBV5-1 | CASSLAVRYEQYF | TGCGCCAGCAGCTTGGCCGTAAGGTACGAGCAGTACTTC
. | few | TRBJ1-5 | TRBV7-8 | CASSSKSIASQHF | TGTGCCAGCAGCTCCAAGTCCATAGCGTCCCAGCATTTT
. | . | TRBJ2-3 | TRBV6-9 | CASSSSLSQVTDTQYF | TGTGCCAGCAGTTCATCCCTTTCCCAGGTCACAGATACGCAGTATTTT
. | many | TRBJ2-2 | TRBV24-1 | CATRAELNTGELFF | TGTGCCACCCGGGCGGAGTTGAACACCGGGGAGCTGTTTTTT
. | many | TRBJ2-7 | TRBV27 | CASSLVGFGSYEQYF | TGTGCCAGCAGTTTAGTCGGGTTCGGTTCCTACGAGCAGTACTTC
TRBD2 | many | TRBJ2-7 | TRBV2 | CASSEGLASYEQYF | TGTGCCAGCAGTGAAGGACTAGCCTCCTACGAGCAGTACTTC
. | many | TRBJ2-1 | TRBV28 | CASSFNNEQFF | TGTGCCAGCAGTTTTAACAATGAGCAGTTCTTC
. | . | TRBJ2-6 | TRBV7-2 | CASSLSDVLTF | TGTGCCAGCAGCTTATCTGACGTCCTGACTTTC
. | . | TRBJ1-2 | TRBV7-8 | CASSAKVAGPSYGSTF | TGTGCCAGCAGCGCAAAAGTTGCAGGGCCCTCCTATGGCTCCACCTTC
. | many | TRBJ1-3 | TRBV3-1 | CASSPGHGGNGNTIYF | TGTGCCAGCAGCCCAGGTCATGGAGGGAATGGAAACACCATATATTTT
. | many | TRBJ1-1 | TRBV18 | CASSPPHGNTEAFF | TGTGCCAGCTCACCACCGCACGGGAACACTGAAGCTTTCTTT
. | . | TRBJ2-1 | TRBV20-1 | CSAREVLASYNEQFF | TGCAGTGCTAGAGAGGTGCTAGCGAGCTACAATGAGCAGTTCTTC
. | many | TRBJ2-4 | TRBV28 | CASSLPPENIQYF | TGTGCCAGCAGTTTGCCCCCCGAAAACATTCAGTACTTC
. | few | TRBJ2-1 | TRBV29-1 | CSVEDPTKLEINEQFF | TGCAGCGTTGAAGATCCCACAAAACTAGAGATCAATGAGCAGTTCTTC
TRBD2 | . | TRBJ2-1 | TRBV20-1 | CSARGLAGFPYNEQFF | TGCAGTGCTCGGGGACTAGCGGGATTCCCCTACAATGAGCAGTTCTTC
. | many | TRBJ2-1 | TRBV7-2 | CASSLYETRVSQFF | TGTGCCAGCAGCCTATATGAGACCCGGGTCTCGCAGTTCTTC
TRBD1 | few | TRBJ1-1 | TRBV27 | CASSPRTGGWTEAFF | TGTGCCAGCAGTCCAAGGACAGGGGGTTGGACTGAAGCTTTCTTT
. | many | TRBJ2-5 | TRBV18 | CASSPRLQETQYF | TGTGCCAGCTCACCACGGCTCCAAGAGACCCAGTACTTC
. | . | TRBJ1-5 | TRBV19 | CASTQGSQPQHF | TGTGCCAGTACTCAGGGAAGTCAGCCCCAGCATTTT
TRBD1 | . | TRBJ1-5 | TRBV5-8 | CASSLTAGTGYQPQHF | TGTGCCAGCAGCTTGACTGCCGGGACAGGGTATCAGCCCCAGCATTTT
. | many | TRBJ1-2 | TRBV5-1 | CASTTATGAGYGYTF | TGCGCCAGCACCACAGCCACAGGAGCAGGGTATGGCTACACCTTC
. | few | TRBJ2-3 | TRBV5-1 | CASSDTRSDTQYF | TGCGCCAGCAGCGACACAAGGTCAGATACGCAGTATTTT
TRBD2 | few | TRBJ2-1 | TRBV6-2/TRBV6-3 | CASSLAGAPHNEQFF | TGTGCCAGCAGCCTAGCGGGGGCCCCCCACAATGAGCAGTTCTTC
. | many | TRBJ2-1 | TRBV28 | CAASQIFGYNEQFF | TGTGCCGCAAGTCAGATATTCGGGTACAATGAGCAGTTCTTC
. | . | TRBJ2-7 | TRBV20-1 | CSARRLGVTYEQYF | TGCAGTGCTAGGAGGTTGGGGGTTACCTACGAGCAGTACTTC